This is a list of T cell receptor beta chains from one sample in a study of CD8+ T cells in alopecia areata. Produced via immunoSEQ multiplex PCR; TCRdb's table is partial and in-frame only. The table includes around 210,000 clones, 64% detected once. Sequences were derived from CD4+ T cells sorted from blood, sampled at week 4, from a patient treated with tofacitinib. The origin of the receptors is a human donor with alopecia areata. The CDR3 runs from the conserved cysteine through the conserved F or W. The D gene is left open where the match is weak. Clone size is given for some rows only: seen once, a few or many times, or a class if the clone is expanded.

>NA|once|TRBV7-9|TRBJ2-1
TGTGCCAGCAGCTTATCATCCAGCTACAATGAGCAGTTCTTC
CASSLSSSYNEQFF
>NA|NA|TRBV19|TRBJ1-5
TGTGCCAGTGCACAGGGCAATCAGCCCCAGCATTTT
CASAQGNQPQHF
>NA|NA|TRBV20-1|TRBJ2-1
TGCAGTGCTACTGAGCAGTTCTTC
CSATEQFF
>NA|NA|TRBV30|TRBJ1-3
TGTGCCTGCACTATTTACTCTGGAAACACCATATATTTT
CACTIYSGNTIYF
>NA|few|TRBV29-1|TRBJ1-1
TGCAGCGTTACGAGGGGCGCCGTTGAAGCTTTCTTT
CSVTRGAVEAFF
>NA|few|TRBV5-4|TRBJ2-3
TGTGCCAGCAGCTTGTCCAATTTAACAGATACGCAGTATTTT
CASSLSNLTDTQYF
>TRBD1|NA|TRBV18|TRBJ2-7
TGTGCCAGCTCACCATATGGACAGGGGGGCTACGAGCAGTACTTC
CASSPYGQGGYEQYF
>TRBD1|NA|TRBV5-6|TRBJ1-5
TGTGCCAGCAGCTTGGGGGACAGGGGGAATCAGCCCCAGCATTTT
CASSLGDRGNQPQHF
>NA|once|TRBV5-6|TRBJ2-7
TGTGCCAGCAGCTTGTTTGGACAGTTCTACGAGCAGTACTTC
CASSLFGQFYEQYF
>NA|NA|TRBV19|TRBJ2-2
TGTGCCAGTAGTATTCAGGGGGGCAACACCGGGGAGCTGTTTTTT
CASSIQGGNTGELFF